These 13 T cell receptor beta chains share one sample of origin, sequenced in a study of blood T cell repertoires in COVID-19. Clones were sequenced by immunoSEQ multiplex PCR, and TCRdb holds only the in-frame ones, with some missing. The table shows roughly 350,000 clones, with about nine tenths occurring only once. What was sequenced was peripheral blood. All receptors derive from a woman aged 45-65 years with COVID-19, enrolled during active disease.

This chain joins TRBV11-2 and TRBJ1-1; the match to TRBD1 covers 7 bases. The germline V gene has CDR1 SGHAT and CDR2 FQNNGV. This CDR3 is built from 12 residues. The V segment lost 3 bases and the J segment 10 bases; nucleotides outside the gene matches: 5. CDR3 sequence (DNA): TGTGCCAGCAGCTTGGGGCAGGGGGTAGCTTTCTTT. Amino acids: CASSLGQGVAFF.

The V call is TRBV5-1, the J call TRBJ2-7; D is possibly TRBD2 (5 bases). Germline CDR1 and CDR2: SGHRS and YFSETQ. This CDR3 spans 13 amino acids. Trimming shortened V by 2 bases and J by 3 bases, and 9 bases separated the two germline ends. CDR3 nucleotide sequence: TGCGCCAGCAGCTTAAGAGGGATCTACGAGCAGTACTTC. Encoded protein: CASSLRGIYEQYF. The variable domain in full, completed from reference TRBV5-1 and TRBJ2-7, reads KAGVTQTPRYLIKTRGQQVTLSCSPISGHRSVSWYQQTPGQGLQFLFEYFSETQRNKGNFPGRFSGRQFSNSRSEMNVSTLELGDSALYLCASSLRGIYEQYFGPGTRLTVT.

The gene calls are TRBV30 and TRBJ1-2; D gene ambiguous. The CDR3 is 13 residues long. Per germline, CDR1 GTSNPN and CDR2 SVGIG (reference sequence). The V gene lost 5 bases and the J gene lost 0 bases, with 10 bases spanning the gap. CDR3 bases: TGTGCCTGGGGCGGGTCGGCTAACTATGGCTACACCTTC. Residues: CAWGGSANYGYTF. The entire variable domain, with the rest obtained from reference TRBV30 and TRBJ1-2, is as follows: SQTIHQWPATLVQPVGSPLSLECTVEGTSNPNLYWYRQAAGRGLQLLFYSVGIGQISSEVPQNLSASRPQDRQFILSSKKLLLSDSGFYLCAWGGSANYGYTFGSGTRLTVV.

This clone was seen once. Distinct nucleotide sequences in the sample also encode this CDR3. The V gene is TRBV29-1, the J gene TRBJ1-2, with D possibly being TRBD1 (5 bases). Trimming shortened V by 1 base and J by 5 bases, and 11 bases separated the two germline ends. The CDR3 has 13 amino acids. Germline loops: CDR1 SQVTM, CDR2 ANQGSEA. The DNA for the CDR3 is TGCAGCGTTGAAGGCCAGGGCAATTATGGCTACACCTTC. Its translation: CSVEGQGNYGYTF.

The chain joins TRBV3-1 (or the pseudogene TRBV3-2) to TRBJ2-7; D is undetermined. This CDR3 region has 11 residues. The V and J ends lost 4 bases and 6 bases respectively, with 7 bases between them. From germline, CDR1 is LGHDT and CDR2 YNNKEL (reference sequence). The CDR3 protein is CASSLFFEQYF. For the CDR3, the DNA is TGTGCCAGCAGCCTCTTTTTCGAGCAGTACTTC.

This clone was seen more than once but under ten times. This chain joins TRBV9 and TRBJ1-1, with 8 positions matching TRBD1. V was clipped by 4 bases and J by 6 bases; unmatched bases: 8. This CDR3 region has 14 residues. Germline values: CDR1 SGDLS, CDR2 YYNGEE. This CDR3 reads CASSSTGGLSEAFF. CDR3 nucleotide sequence: TGTGCCAGCAGCTCAACAGGGGGATTATCTGAAGCTTTCTTT.

This chain uses TRBV4-3 with TRBJ1-2, with 8 bases lining up with TRBD1. The V gene's germline CDR1 is LGHNA and CDR2 YSLEER. This CDR3 contains 15 residues. Trimming removed 4 bases from V and 1 base from J; junction bases left unmatched: 5. CDR3 DNA sequence: TGCGCCAGCAGCCTGGGGACAGGCCTTAACTATGGCTACACCTTC. It codes for CASSLGTGLNYGYTF.

V and J are TRBV21-1 and TRBJ2-7; the table's TRBD2 call for D was not verified on the DNA. TRBV21-1 is reported as a pseudogene. The CDR3 has 16 residues. The CDR3 loop is CASSNLYGGTWYEQYF. The CDR3, as DNA: TGTGCCAGCAGCAACCTATATGGGGGGACCTGGTACGAGCAGTACTTC.

The chain employs TRBV30 and TRBJ1-4; 7 nucleotides match TRBD1. The CDR3 has 14 residues. The germline CDR1 and CDR2 sequences are GTSNPN and SVGIG (reference sequence). The trim removed 4 bases at V and 5 bases at J, leaving 7 bases unmatched. The CDR3 is CAWTPGQLNEKLFF. CDR3 in DNA: TGTGCCTGGACTCCGGGACAGCTAAATGAAAAACTGTTTTTT.

The chain couples TRBV30 to TRBJ1-1; unclear D gene. The germline V and J ends were trimmed by 4 bases and 2 bases, with 11 bases remaining between them. The germline V gene has CDR1 GTSNPN and CDR2 SVGIG (reference sequence). The CDR3 has 13 amino acids. Here the CDR3 reads CAWKYGSNTEAFF. CDR3 sequence (DNA): TGTGCCTGGAAATACGGGTCTAACACTGAAGCTTTCTTT.

V and J are TRBV6-5 and TRBJ2-1; maybe TRBD2 (5 bases). The germline CDR1 and CDR2 sequences are MNHEY and SVGAGI. The germline V and J ends were trimmed by 8 bases and 11 bases, with 16 bases remaining between them. The CDR3 contains 12 residues. In nucleotides, the CDR3 is TGTGCCAGCGGCACCGGATCGGGGAAGCAGTTCTTC. It specifies CASGTGSGKQFF.

This chain links TRBV6-2 or TRBV6-3 with TRBJ2-7; weak D call: TRBD1 (5 bases). V was shortened by 0 bases and J by 3 bases, with 9 bases between the two germline ends. The CDR3 totals 14 residues. The germline gives CDR1 MNHEY, CDR2 SVGEGT. CDR3 amino acids: CASSYSKGFYEQYF. The CDR3 bases are TGTGCCAGCAGTTACTCGAAGGGGTTCTACGAGCAGTACTTC.

The chain combines TRBV6-6 with TRBJ1-1, with D unresolved. The CDR3 runs to 11 residues. V was trimmed by 5 bases and J by 2 bases, leaving 3 bases between them. Germline-derived CDR1 and CDR2 are MNHNY and SVGAGI (reference sequence). In nucleotides, the CDR3 is TGTGCCAGCAGTACAAACACTGAAGCTTTCTTT. As protein: CASSTNTEAFF.